These T cell receptor beta chains were read from a single sample in a study of beta chain features in type 1 diabetes. Data came from immunoSEQ multiplex PCR; TCRdb stores just in-frame clones and leaves some out. The sample yields roughly 400,000 clones, about 15% seen once. The sample was naive CD4+ T cells from blood. The origin of the receptors is a man aged 30-40 years in good health. CDR3s leave out the opening cysteine and the closing phenylalanine or tryptophan. Each record gives: V gene, CDR3 length, CDR3 protein.

TRBV5-6 | 10 | ASNSNTGELF
TRBV14 | 10 | ASSTLAGGLY
TRBV27 | 14 | ASSPVQGAGDNEQF
TRBV4-2 | 16 | ASSQDWTSGIAEGTQY
TRBV29-1 | 10 | SVARWNTEAF
TRBV7-6 | 14 | ASSLGSGSLSYEQY
TRBV7-9 | 12 | ASSLRRGGETQY
TRBV7-9 | 11 | ASSRQMNTEAF
TRBV4-1 | 12 | ASSQGRGDPEAF
TRBV25-1 | 13 | ASSEFSSGGASQY
TRBV29-1 | 13 | SVEALTVSTAEAF
TRBV19 | 11 | ASSKGANYGYT
TRBV27 | 12 | ASSRGQGLETQY
TRBV20-1 | 9 | SAMGPYEQY
TRBV4-3 | 13 | ASSSLSGSSYEQY
TRBV7-9 | 12 | ASSFPVNNNEQF
TRBV29-1 | 12 | SVVNRGSTDTQY
TRBV5-1 | 11 | ASRTESTDTQY